The 21 T cell receptor beta chains below were found in one sample sequenced in a study of blood T cell repertoires in COVID-19. Using immunoSEQ multiplex PCR, the repertoire was profiled, and TCRdb retains in-frame clones only, with some absent. In the table there are tens of thousands of clones, more than 65% of which are singletons. The source material was peripheral blood. These receptors originate from a man in his 60s with acute or convalescent COVID-19.

The genes are TRBV18 and TRBJ1-5; 8 bases agree with TRBD1. From germline, CDR1 is KGHSH and CDR2 LQKENI. This CDR3 has 15 residues. Trimming cost V 3 bases and J 5 bases; bases outside gene matches: 6. The CDR3 reads CASSPNWTGHQPQHF. As DNA, the CDR3 is TGTGCCAGCTCACCCAACTGGACAGGGCATCAGCCCCAGCATTTT. The full variable domain, with the rest looked up from reference TRBV18 and TRBJ1-5, is NAGVMQNPRHLVRRRGQEARLRCSPMKGHSHVYWYRQLPEEGLKFMVYLQKENIIDESGMPKERFSAEFPKEGPSILRIQQVVRGDSAAYFCASSPNWTGHQPQHFGDGTRLSIL.

The chain uses TRBV5-1 and TRBJ2-1, with a possible D match to TRBD1 (6 bases). This CDR3 is 16 amino acids long. Between the trimmed V and J ends, which lost 5 bases and 5 bases, there was a span of 20 bases. CDR1 and CDR2 from the germline V gene are SGHRS and YFSETQ. CDR3 nucleotides: TGCGCCAGCAGTTTTTACGGACAGACTTTGAACAATGAGCAGTTCTTC. Translating gives CASSFYGQTLNNEQFF.

This clone appeared a single time. The chain carries TRBV9 and TRBJ1-1, with 11 bases lining up with TRBD1. The CDR3 loop spans 17 amino acids. Germline values: CDR1 SGDLS, CDR2 YYNGEE. After removal of 2 bases from V and 5 bases from J, the junction contained 11 bases not matched to a gene. Written as DNA, the CDR3 is TGTGCCAGCAGCGTTGGACAGGGGGCGCCTTCGGTGACTGAAGCTTTCTTT. Translated: CASSVGQGAPSVTEAFF. Full variable domain (outside the CDR3, taken from reference TRBV9 and TRBJ1-1): DSGVTQTPKHLITATGQRVTLRCSPRSGDLSVYWYQQSLDQGLQFLIQYYNGEERAKGNILERFSAQQFPDLHSELNLSSLELGDSALYFCASSVGQGAPSVTEAFFGQGTRLTVV.

This clone was recorded a few times. CDR3 region: CASSWGLANEKLFF. CDR3 DNA sequence: TGTGCCAGCAGTTGGGGGCTAGCTAATGAAAAACTGTTTTTT. The chain has TRBV7-2 and TRBJ1-4; D may be TRBD1 (6 bases). The CDR3 runs 14 residues. Per germline, CDR1 SGHTA and CDR2 FQGNSA. Trimming stripped 6 bases from V and 3 bases from J, with 11 bases between. The full variable domain, in which reference TRBV7-2 and TRBJ1-4 provide the parts outside the CDR3, is GAGVSQSPSNKVTEKGKDVELRCDPISGHTALYWYRQSLGQGLEFLIYFQGNSAPDKSGLPSDRFSAERTGGSVSTLTIQRTQQEDSAVYLCASSWGLANEKLFFGSGTQLSVL.

The rearrangement uses TRBV2 and TRBJ1-4, with 7 bases fitting TRBD1. Unmatched junction bases numbered 6, after V lost 3 bases and J lost 8 bases. Germline lookup yields CDR1 SNHLY and CDR2 FYNNEI. The CDR3 consists of 14 residues. The CDR3 protein is CASSERGRREKLFF. The CDR3 nucleotides are TGTGCCAGCAGTGAGAGGGGGCGAAGGGAAAAACTGTTTTTT. Complete variable domain (other parts from reference TRBV2 and TRBJ1-4): EPEVTQTPSHQVTQMGQEVILRCVPISNHLYFYWYRQILGQKVEFLVSFYNNEISEKSEIFDDQFSVERPDGSNFTLKIRSTKLEDSAMYFCASSERGRREKLFFGSGTQLSVL.

This clone was observed a single time. This chain uses TRBV19 with TRBJ2-4; 8 bases fit TRBD1. V shed 5 bases and J 3 bases; nucleotides not matched to a gene: 15. This CDR3 contains 18 residues. Germline-derived CDR1 and CDR2 are LNHDA and SQIVND (reference sequence). The CDR3 spells CASSDPSRTGLVKNIQYF. CDR3 DNA: TGTGCCAGTAGTGACCCGAGTCGGACAGGGCTCGTCAAAAACATTCAGTACTTC.

As DNA, the CDR3 is TGTGCCAGTAGTATGTTGCGGGGGGGCTATGGCTACACCTTC. Protein product: CASSMLRGGYGYTF. The rearrangement uses TRBV19 and TRBJ1-2; TRBD1 is a possible D gene (5 bases). The CDR3 spans 14 residues. The germline V gene encodes CDR1 LNHDA and CDR2 SQIVND (reference sequence). V lost 3 bases, J lost 4 bases, and 12 bases lay in between.

The chain employs TRBV11-3 and TRBJ1-1; D may be TRBD1 (6 bases). V shed 1 base and J shed 2 bases, with 8 bases lying between them. The V gene's germline CDR1 is SGHNT and CDR2 YENEEA. The CDR3 runs to 14 residues. The CDR3 region has the DNA TGTGCCAGCAGCTTAGGGGACAACAACACTGAAGCTTTCTTT. Its protein is CASSLGDNNTEAFF.

V and J are TRBV5-5 and TRBJ1-5; maybe TRBD1 (5 bases). Germline CDR1 SGHKS, CDR2 YYEKEE (reference sequence). This CDR3 region has 15 residues. The V end lost 0 bases, the J end lost 3 bases, and 10 bases lay between the germline ends. As DNA, the CDR3 is TGTGCCAGCAGCTTGGCCGGGACTGACAATCAGCCCCAGCATTTT. Its protein product is CASSLAGTDNQPQHF.

The chain combines TRBV2 with TRBJ2-5; maybe TRBD1 (6 bases). CDR1 and CDR2 from the germline V gene are SNHLY and FYNNEI. This CDR3 is built from 14 residues. Trimming removed 4 bases from V and 5 bases from J, with 14 bases in between. The CDR3: CASSAQGFRETQYF. The CDR3 DNA is TGTGCCAGCAGTGCACAGGGATTCCGTGAGACCCAGTACTTC.

The rearrangement links TRBV5-4 to TRBJ1-2, with a possible D match to TRBD1 (5 bases). The V end lost 4 bases, the J end lost 5 bases, and 21 bases lay between the germline ends. This CDR3 has 16 residues. Germline values: CDR1 SGHNT, CDR2 YYREEE (reference sequence). The CDR3 DNA sequence: TGTGCCAGCAGCCCCAGGACGGGAAAAGGGACTTATGGCTACACCTTC. Translating gives CASSPRTGKGTYGYTF. Full variable domain (remainder filled in from reference TRBV5-4 and TRBJ1-2): ETGVTQSPTHLIKTRGQQVTLRCSSQSGHNTVSWYQQALGQGPQFIFQYYREEENGRGNFPPRFSGLQFPNYSSELNVNALELDDSALYLCASSPRTGKGTYGYTFGSGTRLTVV.

The chain links TRBV6-5 to TRBJ2-7; D is ambiguous. The CDR3 consists of 11 residues. The germline V gene encodes CDR1 MNHEY and CDR2 SVGAGI. V gave up 6 bases and J gave up 7 bases, with 10 bases separating them. CDR3 DNA: TGTGCCAGCAGGAGGTTTGAAGAGCAGTACGTC. This translates into CASRRFEEQYV.

V is TRBV21-1 and J is TRBJ2-2; the table's TRBD1 call for D was not verified on the DNA. TRBV21-1 counts as a pseudogene. The CDR3 has 17 amino acids. In DNA form, the CDR3 reads TGTGCCAGCAGTCCAAGGTCAGGGGCGAAGAACACCGGGGAGCTGTTTTTT. It yields the protein CASSPRSGAKNTGELFF.

This clone was recorded only once. This chain uses TRBV28 with TRBJ1-2, with D perhaps TRBD1 (5 bases). In germline, CDR1 is MDHEN, CDR2 SYDVKM. The CDR3 runs to 14 residues. With 4 bases removed from V and 2 bases from J, the gap between germline ends came to 11 bases. This chain's CDR3 is CASSYHPGNYGYTF. In DNA, the CDR3 is TGTGCCAGCAGTTACCACCCAGGGAACTATGGCTACACCTTC.

This clone appeared a few times. The chain is built from TRBV20-1 and TRBJ2-7; tentatively, D is TRBD2 (5 bases). This CDR3 has 12 amino acids. Germline CDR1 and CDR2: DFQATT and SNEGSKA (reference sequence). Trimming pared 3 bases from V and 3 bases from J, leaving 9 bases between. The chain's CDR3 is CSASPGFYEQYF. The DNA for the CDR3 is TGCAGTGCTAGTCCGGGGTTCTACGAGCAGTACTTC.

This clone was counted between two and nine times. This chain joins TRBV9 and TRBJ2-7; 8 nucleotides match TRBD1. With 4 bases clipped from V and 0 bases from J, the junction kept 6 bases outside the gene matches. This CDR3 has 15 amino acids. Per germline, CDR1 SGDLS and CDR2 YYNGEE. Written as DNA, the CDR3 is TGTGCCAGCAGCCCGCGGGACAGGAGCTCCTACGAGCAGTACTTC. Its protein is CASSPRDRSSYEQYF. The full variable domain, completed using reference TRBV9 and TRBJ2-7, is DSGVTQTPKHLITATGQRVTLRCSPRSGDLSVYWYQQSLDQGLQFLIQYYNGEERAKGNILERFSAQQFPDLHSELNLSSLELGDSALYFCASSPRDRSSYEQYFGPGTRLTVT.

This chain joins TRBV3-1 (or the pseudogene TRBV3-2) and TRBJ2-6, with TRBD2 matching over 7 bases. Per germline, CDR1 LGHDT and CDR2 YNNKEL (reference sequence). J lost 4 bases, V lost 4 bases, and 4 bases had no gene match. CDR3 length: 15 amino acids. The CDR3 DNA sequence: TGTGCCAGCAGCCTGGGGGGGTCAGGGGCCAACGTCCTGACTTTC. This sequence encodes CASSLGGSGANVLTF.

This rearrangement joins TRBV7-8 to TRBJ1-4, with D uncertain. The germline CDR1 and CDR2 sequences are SGHVS and FQNEAQ. This CDR3 region has 15 residues. Trimming took off 3 bases at V and 0 bases at J, with 8 bases between the two ends. CDR3 nucleotide sequence: TGTGCCAGCAGCTTTTCGCGGGCAACTAATGAAAAACTGTTTTTT. Translated, it gives CASSFSRATNEKLFF.

The V and J genes are TRBV5-1 and TRBJ2-5; 10 bases match TRBD1. The CDR3 has 21 residues. Germline V CDR1 and CDR2: SGHRS, YFSETQ. V lost 0 bases, J lost 5 bases, and 22 bases stayed unmatched. CDR3 in amino acids: CASSLVGPGMGTGDARETQYF. The CDR3 DNA reads as TGCGCCAGCAGCTTGGTTGGCCCCGGGATGGGGACAGGGGACGCCAGGGAGACCCAGTACTTC.

The genes are TRBV7-8 and TRBJ1-3; the match to TRBD1 covers 7 bases. The trim removed 4 bases at V and 7 bases at J, leaving 10 bases unmatched. From germline, CDR1 is SGHVS and CDR2 FQNEAQ. The CDR3 sequence is 15 residues long. The CDR3 here is CASSWNSGGGNTIYF. In nucleotides, the CDR3 is TGTGCCAGCAGCTGGAACTCAGGGGGTGGGAACACCATATATTTT.

The chain uses TRBV11-2 and TRBJ1-1; D call uncertain. Germline CDR1 reads SGHAT; CDR2 reads FQNNGV. Trimming took 5 bases from V and 6 from J, leaving 13 bases between them. CDR3 length: 13 residues. The CDR3 reads CASSTSGIAEAFF. CDR3 coding DNA: TGTGCCAGCAGCACTTCGGGTATCGCTGAAGCTTTCTTT.